These T cell receptor beta chains were read from a single sample in a study of blood T cell repertoires in COVID-19. The protocol was immunoSEQ multiplex PCR, while the TCRdb copy is restricted to in-frame clones and leaves out a portion. The sample has approximately 290,000 clones, 75% to 90% seen once; the top ten hold around 2.1%. The sequencing input was peripheral blood. These receptors were taken from a man aged 18 to 30 with active or convalescent COVID-19. The CDR3 runs from the conserved cysteine through the conserved F or W. A D gene is named only where the DNA matches it firmly. Not all rows give a size; the values are once, few, many and, for expanded clones, a class.

v_gene: TRBV24-1; d_gene: .; abundance: once; j_gene: TRBJ2-5; CDR3nt: TGTGCCACCGGGGCAGGGGACCGAGAGACCCAGTACTTC; CDR3aa: CATGAGDRETQYF
v_gene: TRBV11-2; d_gene: TRBD1; abundance: .; j_gene: TRBJ1-2; CDR3nt: TGTGCCAGCAGCTCGGGACAGGGCAGATCTGGCTACACCTTC; CDR3aa: CASSSGQGRSGYTF
v_gene: TRBV6-6; d_gene: .; abundance: few; j_gene: TRBJ2-3; CDR3nt: TGTGCCAGCCAGTTCGCCGGAGGTGGAAGATATTTT; CDR3aa: CASQFAGGGRYF
v_gene: TRBV5-5; d_gene: TRBD1; abundance: .; j_gene: TRBJ1-3; CDR3nt: TGTGCCAGCAGTTACACCTGGACAGGGGGGAACACCATATATTTT; CDR3aa: CASSYTWTGGNTIYF
v_gene: TRBV7-9; d_gene: TRBD2; abundance: .; j_gene: TRBJ2-4; CDR3nt: TGTGCCAGCAGCTCGCCGGGGGGAGGAAAAAACATTCAGTACTTC; CDR3aa: CASSSPGGGKNIQYF
v_gene: TRBV12-2; d_gene: .; abundance: .; j_gene: TRBJ1-5; CDR3nt: TGTGCAAGTCGCCCTTCTTCCGGGACAGAAACGGATAGCAATCAGCCCCAGCATTTT; CDR3aa: CASRPSSGTETDSNQPQHF
v_gene: TRBV11-2; d_gene: .; abundance: .; j_gene: TRBJ2-5; CDR3nt: TGTGCCAGCAGCTTAGCGGGACAAGATGTGGAGACCCAGTACTTC; CDR3aa: CASSLAGQDVETQYF
v_gene: TRBV3-1/TRBV3-2; d_gene: .; abundance: .; j_gene: TRBJ2-7; CDR3nt: TGTGCCAGCAGCCAAGTCCGGGACTCCTACTACGAGCAGTACTTC; CDR3aa: CASSQVRDSYYEQYF
v_gene: TRBV12-3/TRBV12-4; d_gene: .; abundance: .; j_gene: TRBJ1-5; CDR3nt: TGTGCCAGCAGCCCAGCGGGCCAGCCCCAGCATTTT; CDR3aa: CASSPAGQPQHF
v_gene: TRBV6-5; d_gene: .; abundance: once; j_gene: TRBJ2-1; CDR3nt: TGTGCCAGCAGCAACCGGGTGGGTGAGCAGTTCTTC; CDR3aa: CASSNRVGEQFF
v_gene: TRBV11-2; d_gene: TRBD1; abundance: .; j_gene: TRBJ1-2; CDR3nt: TGTGCCAGCAGTCAAGGACCAGGGGGAACTAACTATGGCTACACCTTC; CDR3aa: CASSQGPGGTNYGYTF
v_gene: TRBV11-2; d_gene: .; abundance: .; j_gene: TRBJ2-5; CDR3nt: TGTGCCAGCAGCCCCCTATCCCAAGAGACCCAGTACTTC; CDR3aa: CASSPLSQETQYF
v_gene: TRBV28; d_gene: TRBD1; abundance: .; j_gene: TRBJ1-5; CDR3nt: TGTGCCAGCATTCCGGACAGGGGGCGAATCAATCAGCCCCAGCATTTT; CDR3aa: CASIPDRGRINQPQHF
v_gene: TRBV19; d_gene: TRBD1; abundance: .; j_gene: TRBJ1-2; CDR3nt: TGTGCCAGTAGTCGGACAGGGGGAGCCAGTGGCTACACCTTC; CDR3aa: CASSRTGGASGYTF